Below, 15 T cell receptor beta chains from the same sample are listed, as sequenced in a study of T cells in Graves' hyperthyroidism and ophthalmopathy. The source material, RNA transcripts, was used to amplify TCR beta CDR3 regions. First-round RT-PCR with HTBI primers amplified the TCR CDR3 region. TCRdb re-called the multiplex PCR reads with MiXCR, one entry per CDR3 protein. The table lists approximately 620,000 distinct CDR3 sequences, approximately 15% of them singletons. The material sequenced was blood. Receptor source: a woman aged 25 to 39 with Graves' hyperthyroidism that later progressed to Graves' ophthalmopathy.

The table lists this clonotype with many counts. V usage is TRBV24-1 and J usage is TRBJ2-1; TRBD2 matches at 10 bases. CDR1 and CDR2 from the germline V gene are KGHDR and SFDVKD. The CDR3 is 17 amino acids. Trimming cost V 4 bases and J 7 bases; bases outside gene matches: 12. DNA for the CDR3: TGTGCCACCAGTGACCTGGGGGCTAGCGGGAGTAGAAATGAGCAGTTCTTC. Its translation: CATSDLGASGSRNEQFF.

Ten or more counts support this clonotype. The CDR3 reads CASSFGGESDSPLHF. Written as DNA, the CDR3 is TGTGCCAGCAGCTTCGGGGGGGAGTCTGACTCACCCCTCCACTTT. The chain employs TRBV7-6 and TRBJ1-6, with D maybe TRBD1 (5 bases). Germline CDR1 is SGHVS and CDR2 is FNYEAQ. This CDR3 spans 15 amino acids. With 3 bases removed from V and 10 bases from J, the gap between germline ends came to 16 bases.

This clonotype was seen many times. The rearrangement joins TRBV6-1 to TRBJ1-1; D not resolved. Trimming pared 0 bases from V and 0 bases from J, leaving 14 bases between. This CDR3 is built from 17 residues. Germline V CDR1 and CDR2: MNHNS, SASEGT. This CDR3 is CASSEARRSRLNTEAFF. The DNA of the CDR3 is TGTGCCAGCAGTGAAGCCCGGAGGAGCCGTTTGAACACTGAAGCTTTCTTT.

This clonotype has ten or more counts. The chain recombines TRBV20-1 with TRBJ2-5, with D perhaps matching TRBD1 (5 bases). The CDR3 is made up of 14 amino acids. Germline V gives CDR1 DFQATT, CDR2 SNEGSKA (reference sequence). V shed 3 bases and J shed 5 bases, with 16 bases lying between them. CDR3 loop: CSASYISGLETQYF. The CDR3 DNA sequence: TGCAGTGCTAGTTATATATCAGGGTTGGAGACCCAGTACTTC.

The chain links TRBV6-5 to TRBJ1-4, with D possibly matching TRBD1 (6 bases). Germline CDR1 is MNHEY and CDR2 is SVGAGI. The CDR3 is 16 amino acids. The germline V and J ends were trimmed by 0 bases and 5 bases, with 13 bases remaining between them. The CDR3 DNA reads as TGTGCCAGCAGTTACTCGAAAGCAACAGGGAATGAAAAACTGTTTTTT. It codes for CASSYSKATGNEKLFF.

This clonotype was found many times. The chain couples TRBV11-1 to TRBJ2-7; D call uncertain. The CDR3 runs 15 residues. The V end was cut by 5 bases, the J end by 3 bases, with 17 bases between. CDR1 SGHAT and CDR2 FQDESV come from the germline V gene (reference sequence). CDR3 DNA sequence: TGTGCCAGCAGCCCCCCGGGTGGATGGGACTACGAGCAGTACTTC. Protein: CASSPPGGWDYEQYF. Together with reference TRBV11-1 and TRBJ2-7, the CDR3 gives the full variable domain: EAEVAQSPRYKITEKSQAVAFWCDPISGHATLYWYRQILGQGPELLVQFQDESVVDDSQLPKDRFSAERLKGVDSTLKIQPAELGDSAMYLCASSPPGGWDYEQYFGPGTRLTVT.

There are many counts of this clonotype. V gene TRBV29-1 combines with J gene TRBJ1-5; D is unclear. Germline-derived CDR1 and CDR2 are SQVTM and ANQGSEA. V shed 4 bases and J shed 3 bases, with 10 bases lying between them. This CDR3 is 13 amino acids long. CDR3: CSVAREPNQPQHF. The CDR3 region has the DNA TGCAGCGTTGCTCGGGAACCCAATCAGCCCCAGCATTTT.

Details on this clonotype: A much larger clone lies one base from this, so it may be a read error. V usage is TRBV12-3 or TRBV12-4 and J usage is TRBJ2-4; D is perhaps TRBD1 (5 bases). CDR3 length: 14 residues. The V and J ends lost 5 bases and 12 bases respectively, with 20 bases between them. CDR3 protein: CASSRTSSPDTQYF. The DNA of the CDR3 is TGTGCCAGCAGTCGGACCAGTTCCCCGGACACTCAGTACTTC.

This clonotype was counted at least ten times. V usage is TRBV30 and J usage is TRBJ2-7; D remains unclear. V lost 5 bases and J 2 bases, leaving 10 bases between the germline ends. Germline CDR1 reads GTSNPN; CDR2 reads SVGIG (reference sequence). The CDR3 runs to 12 residues. The CDR3 region is CAWSEAPYEQYF. The CDR3 DNA reads TGTGCCTGGTCTGAGGCCCCCTACGAGCAGTACTTC.

In its sample, this clonotype was seen many times. V gene TRBV29-1 combines with J gene TRBJ2-1; the match to TRBD1 covers 7 bases. Per germline, CDR1 SQVTM and CDR2 ANQGSEA. V shed 3 bases, J shed 7 bases, and the junction held 6 bases outside the gene matches. The CDR3 consists of 13 residues. CDR3 region: CSVDLGRGNEQFF. Written as DNA, the CDR3 is TGCAGCGTTGATCTGGGCAGGGGGAATGAGCAGTTCTTC.

This clonotype was observed many times. The chain employs TRBV6-5 and TRBJ1-1; D might be TRBD1 (5 bases). CDR3 length: 16 amino acids. Deletions cut 0 bases from V and 0 bases from J, with 11 bases between. Germline CDR1 is MNHEY and CDR2 is SVGAGI. The CDR3 reads CASSYSKAGMNTEAFF. The CDR3 coding sequence is TGTGCCAGCAGTTACTCGAAAGCAGGGATGAACACTGAAGCTTTCTTT.

This clonotype was observed at least ten times. This chain uses TRBV11-2 with TRBJ1-2; perhaps TRBD1 as D (5 bases). Germline V gene lookup returns CDR1 SGHAT and CDR2 FQNNGV. The CDR3 is 13 amino acids. With 3 bases removed from V and 7 bases from J, the gap between germline ends came to 12 bases. The CDR3 nucleotides read TGTGCCAGCAGCTTGGGTAGGGACGTTGGCTACACCTTC. It yields the protein CASSLGRDVGYTF. Combining the CDR3 with reference TRBV11-2 and TRBJ1-2 gives the whole variable domain EAGVAQSPRYKIIEKRQSVAFWCNPISGHATLYWYQQILGQGPKLLIQFQNNGVVDDSQLPKDRFSAERLKGVDSTLKIQPAKLEDSAVYLCASSLGRDVGYTFGSGTRLTVV.

This clonotype was detected ten times or more. V usage is TRBV2 and J usage is TRBJ2-7, with 9 nucleotides matching TRBD2. The V gene end was trimmed by 7 bases and the J gene end by 4 bases; junction bases not matched to a gene: 11. This CDR3 has 15 amino acids. Germline CDR1 reads SNHLY; CDR2 reads FYNNEI. The CDR3 region is CASTLGAGGGYEQYF. CDR3 nucleotides: TGTGCCAGCACCCTCGGGGCGGGAGGGGGATACGAGCAGTACTTC. Together with reference TRBV2 and TRBJ2-7, the CDR3 gives the full variable domain: EPEVTQTPSHQVTQMGQEVILRCVPISNHLYFYWYRQILGQKVEFLVSFYNNEISEKSEIFDDQFSVERPDGSNFTLKIRSTKLEDSAMYFCASTLGAGGGYEQYFGPGTRLTVT.

Concerning this clonotype: With a much larger clone just one base away, this may be a read error. This sequence joins TRBV5-1 and TRBJ2-7; 11 nucleotides align to TRBD2. Germline V gives CDR1 SGHRS, CDR2 YFSETQ. The CDR3 covers 15 residues. Trimming at V came to 9 bases and at J to 1 base, leaving 9 bases not matched to a gene. This chain's CDR3 is CATSTLAGGSYEQYF. The CDR3 DNA sequence: TGCGCCACCTCAACTTTAGCGGGAGGGTCCTACGAGCAGTACTTC. Together with reference TRBV5-1 and TRBJ2-7, the CDR3 gives the full variable domain: KAGVTQTPRYLIKTRGQQVTLSCSPISGHRSVSWYQQTPGQGLQFLFEYFSETQRNKGNFPGRFSGRQFSNSRSEMNVSTLELGDSALYLCATSTLAGGSYEQYFGPGTRLTVT.

This clonotype was observed a handful of times. A much larger clonotype is one base distant, so this may be a read error. The rearrangement uses TRBV20-1 and TRBJ2-4; a possible D gene is TRBD2 (6 bases). The germline CDR1 and CDR2 sequences are DFQATT and SNEGSKA (reference sequence). CDR3 length: 15 residues. CDR3: CGADTGEVAKNIQYF. Written as DNA, the CDR3 is TGCGGTGCCGACACGGGAGAGGTAGCCAAAAACATTCAGTACTTC.